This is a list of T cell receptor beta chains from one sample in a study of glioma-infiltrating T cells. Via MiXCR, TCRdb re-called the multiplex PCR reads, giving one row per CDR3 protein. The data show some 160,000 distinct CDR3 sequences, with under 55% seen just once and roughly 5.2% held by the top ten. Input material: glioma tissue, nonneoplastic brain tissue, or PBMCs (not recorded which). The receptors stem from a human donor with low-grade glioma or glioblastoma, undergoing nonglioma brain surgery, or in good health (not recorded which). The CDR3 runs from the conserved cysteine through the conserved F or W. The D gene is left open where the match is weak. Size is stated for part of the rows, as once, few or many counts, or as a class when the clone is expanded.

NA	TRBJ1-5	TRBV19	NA	TGTGCCAGTAGTTCAGGGGACCGCAATCAGCCCCAGCATTTT	CASSSGDRNQPQHF
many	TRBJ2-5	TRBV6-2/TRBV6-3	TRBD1	TGTGCCAGCAGTTTAGACAGGGGGCCGGAGACCCAGTACTTC	CASSLDRGPETQYF
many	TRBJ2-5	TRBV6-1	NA	TGTGCCAGCAGTGAAGGGGGCCGCGGGAAGTACGAGACCCAGTACTTC	CASSEGGRGKYETQYF
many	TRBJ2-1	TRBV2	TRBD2	TGTGCCAGCAGTGGGACTAGCGGGAGGGGGGTTTTGGATGAGCAGTTCTTC	CASSGTSGRGVLDEQFF
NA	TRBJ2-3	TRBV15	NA	TGTGCCACAAGCAGAAATAAGTTGGCGAATACGCAGTATTTT	CATSRNKLANTQYF
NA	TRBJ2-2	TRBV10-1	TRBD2	TGCGCCAGCATTGCGACTAGCGGATTTCGGGACACCGGGGAGCTGTTTTTT	CASIATSGFRDTGELFF
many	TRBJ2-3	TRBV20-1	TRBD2	TGCAGTGCTAGAGCTCCGCGGGAGGTTGCAGATACGCAGTATTTT	CSARAPREVADTQYF
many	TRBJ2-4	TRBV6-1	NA	TGTGCCAGCAGCCCCCTCGGACGGTTAGAGAAAAACATTCAGTACTTC	CASSPLGRLEKNIQYF
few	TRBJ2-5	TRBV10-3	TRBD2	TGTGCCATCAGTGGTCGAGGTAGCGGGACCGTGGAGACCCAGTACTTC	CAISGRGSGTVETQYF
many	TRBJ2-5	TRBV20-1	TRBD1	TGCAGTGCACTGACAGGGGGCCAAGAGACCCAGTACTTC	CSALTGGQETQYF
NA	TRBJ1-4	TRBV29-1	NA	TGCAGCGTCACCGGCCCGCACCGAGAAAAACTGTTTTTT	CSVTGPHREKLFF
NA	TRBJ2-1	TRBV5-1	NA	TGCGCCAGCAGCTTAGGACACCCGGGGCTCTACAATGAGCAGTTCTTC	CASSLGHPGLYNEQFF
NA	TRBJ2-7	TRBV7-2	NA	TGTGCCAGCAGCTTAGTGGGGGGAGAGTACGACGAGAAGTACTTC	CASSLVGGEYDEKYF
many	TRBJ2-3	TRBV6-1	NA	TGTGCCAGCATCCAACTACTAGACGGGGATACGCAGTATTTT	CASIQLLDGDTQYF
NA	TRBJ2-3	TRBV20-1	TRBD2	TGCAGTGCTGGGGCCAGCGGGACCACATATACGCAGTATTTT	CSAGASGTTYTQYF
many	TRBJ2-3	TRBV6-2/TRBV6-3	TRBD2	TGTGCCAGCAGTTACTCGACCCTCCGAAGCGGGAATCAGGATACGCAGTATTTT	CASSYSTLRSGNQDTQYF
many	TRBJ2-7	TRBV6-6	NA	TGTGCCAGCAGTTACCGAGGAGGAGACGAGCAGTACTTC	CASSYRGGDEQYF
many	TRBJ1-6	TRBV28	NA	TGTGCCAGCAGAACCTCAGGTCATTATTCACCCCTCCACTTT	CASRTSGHYSPLHF
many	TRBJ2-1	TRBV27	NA	TGTGCCAGCAGTCCCTTAAGGGTTCCGAGCAATGAGCAGTTCTTC	CASSPLRVPSNEQFF
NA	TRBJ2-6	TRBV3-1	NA	TGTGCCAGCAGCCAAGAGTCACGGCAGCCTGGGGCCAACGTCCTGACTTTC	CASSQESRQPGANVLTF
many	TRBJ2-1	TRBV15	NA	TGTGCCACCAGCAGAGCGGGGGGCGTCAACAATGAGCAGTTCTTC	CATSRAGGVNNEQFF
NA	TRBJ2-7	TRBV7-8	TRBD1	TGTGCCAGCAGCTACGTAAGAGGGACAGGAACCTACGAGCAGTACTTC	CASSYVRGTGTYEQYF
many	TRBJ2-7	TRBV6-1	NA	TGTGCCAGCAGTGAGCCCGCCAGTACCTACGAGCAGTACTTC	CASSEPASTYEQYF
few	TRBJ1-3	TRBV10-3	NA	TGTGCCATCAGTGAGTCTCCGGGATCTGGAAACACCATATATTTT	CAISESPGSGNTIYF
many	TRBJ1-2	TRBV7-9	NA	TGTGCCCTGGGGGACACCGCTAACTATGGCTACACCTTC	CALGDTANYGYTF
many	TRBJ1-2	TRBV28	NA	TGTGCCAGCAGTCTCCGACAGGATTTCTATGGCTACACCTTC	CASSLRQDFYGYTF
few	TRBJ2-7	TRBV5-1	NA	TGCGCCAGCAGCTTGGAAGTCATCTACGAGCAGTACTTC	CASSLEVIYEQYF
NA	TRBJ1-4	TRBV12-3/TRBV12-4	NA	TGTGCCAGCAGTTTTCGCGGTAATGAAAAACTGTTTTTT	CASSFRGNEKLFF
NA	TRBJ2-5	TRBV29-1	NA	TGCAGCGTCCGATCAGAGGTGATGGAGACCCAGTACTTC	CSVRSEVMETQYF
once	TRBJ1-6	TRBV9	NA	TGTGCCAGCAGCGTATCCGATAATTCACCCCTCCACTTT	CASSVSDNSPLHF
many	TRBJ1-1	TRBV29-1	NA	TGCAGCGCTAGAATCATTGGAACTGAAGCTTTCTTT	CSARIIGTEAFF
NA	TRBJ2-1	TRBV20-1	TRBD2	TGCAGTGGTAAGGTCCCTGAGGGAGGGTCCTACAATGAGAAGTTCTTC	CSGKVPEGGSYNEKFF
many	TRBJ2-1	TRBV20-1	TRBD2	TGCAGTGCTTCAACAGGACTAGCGGCTTATGAGCAGTTCTTC	CSASTGLAAYEQFF
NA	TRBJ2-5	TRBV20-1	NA	TGCAGTGCTCTGCCAGCGGCGAACCAAGAGACCCAGTACTTC	CSALPAANQETQYF
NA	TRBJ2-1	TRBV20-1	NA	TGCAGTGCTAGTCATGAGGGTTCCTACAATGAGCAGTTCTTC	CSASHEGSYNEQFF
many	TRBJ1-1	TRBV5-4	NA	TGTGCCAGCAGCCCCTCCACCCGACGGACCACTGAAGCTTTCTTT	CASSPSTRRTTEAFF
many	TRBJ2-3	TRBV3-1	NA	TGTGCCAGCAGCCTTCGGACTACCGGCCTCGATACGCAGTATTTT	CASSLRTTGLDTQYF
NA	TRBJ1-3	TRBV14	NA	TGTGCCAGCAGCCAAGATCTGGGGGCGCTTGGAAACACCATATATTTT	CASSQDLGALGNTIYF
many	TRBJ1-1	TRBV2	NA	TGTGCCAGCCCTAATACGGAGGGGCCGAACACTGAAGCTTTCTTT	CASPNTEGPNTEAFF
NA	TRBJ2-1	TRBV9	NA	TGTGCCAGCAGCTTATGGGCCCGGAATGAGCAGTTCTTC	CASSLWARNEQFF
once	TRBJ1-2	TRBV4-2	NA	TGTGCCAGCAGCCAAGAATTGCGGTACAGCTATGGCTACACCTTC	CASSQELRYSYGYTF
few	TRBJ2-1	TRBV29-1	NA	TGCAGCGTTGATCCCCGAAACAATGAGCAGTTCTTC	CSVDPRNNEQFF